This T cell receptor (beta chain) came from a study of cytomegalovirus exposure and HLA in healthy donors. Primers included in the PCR were 60 Vbeta and 13 Jbeta primers. As originally analysed: An analysis that came later counted 70 million to 100 million unique TCR beta chains, some 11 million shared. Assay: immunoSEQ multiplex PCR; the TCRdb copy retains only in-frame clones and omits some. The V and J calls and clone size come from that table; D and trimming were worked out from the DNA. The sample contains fewer than 250,000 clones, roughly 79% of which appear only once. The germline V gene has CDR1 WNHNN and CDR2 SYGVQD (reference sequence). Trimming took off 7 bases at V and 5 bases at J, with 15 bases between the two ends. The CDR3 runs to 14 residues.

Sequencing used PBMCs. The receptor was derived from a woman younger than 35 in good health and CMV-seronegative. The chain carries TRBV10-1 and TRBJ2-1; TRBD1 might be the D (6 bases). CDR3 residues: CASITGNRNNEQFF. CDR3 sequence (DNA): TGCGCCAGCATTACAGGGAATCGAAACAATGAGCAGTTCTTC.